The source of this T cell receptor beta chain is a study of T cells in Graves' hyperthyroidism and ophthalmopathy. A patient was excluded if there was uncontrolled infection, other autoimmune disease, pregnancy or lactation. Deletions cut 0 bases from V and 7 bases from J, with 18 bases between. CDR3 size: 16 residues. Germline V CDR1 and CDR2: LGHDT, YNNKEL (reference sequence). RNA transcripts served as the template for amplifying TCR beta CDR3 regions. Researchers ran a first-round RT-PCR on the TCR CDR3 using the HTBI primer set. From the multiplex PCR reads, TCRdb called clonotypes with MiXCR, one entry per CDR3 protein. The table includes 400,000 to 550,000 distinct CDR3 sequences, roughly a quarter detected once. This clonotype occurred many times.

This sequence originates from a woman in her 30s with Graves' ophthalmopathy. The chain has TRBV3-1 and TRBJ2-5; D gene ambiguous. Sequencing used blood. As DNA, the CDR3 is TGTGCCAGCAGCCAAGATTGGTCCGGCGTCGTGGGGACCCAGTACTTC. Its protein is CASSQDWSGVVGTQYF.